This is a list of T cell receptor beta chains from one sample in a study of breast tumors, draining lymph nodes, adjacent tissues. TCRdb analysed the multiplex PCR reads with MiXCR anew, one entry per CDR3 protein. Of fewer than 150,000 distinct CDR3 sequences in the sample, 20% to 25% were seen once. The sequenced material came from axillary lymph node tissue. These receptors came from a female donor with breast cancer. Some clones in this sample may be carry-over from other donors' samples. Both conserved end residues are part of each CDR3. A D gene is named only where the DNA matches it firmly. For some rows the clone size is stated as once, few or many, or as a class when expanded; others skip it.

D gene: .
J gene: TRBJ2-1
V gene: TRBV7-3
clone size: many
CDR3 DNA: TGTGCCAGCAGCTTTACCGGGACCACCTACAATGAGCAGTTCTTC
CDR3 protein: CASSFTGTTYNEQFF

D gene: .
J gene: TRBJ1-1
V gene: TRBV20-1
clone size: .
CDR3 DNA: TGCAGTGCTCGCGAGGGAGTCACTGAAGCTTTCTTT
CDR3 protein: CSAREGVTEAFF

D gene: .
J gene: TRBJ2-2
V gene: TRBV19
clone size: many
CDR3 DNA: TGTGCCAGTAGTATAGTCCCAGGGGCCGGGGAGCTGTTTTTT
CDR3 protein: CASSIVPGAGELFF

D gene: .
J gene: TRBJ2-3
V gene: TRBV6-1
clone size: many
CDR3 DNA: TGTGCCAGCAGTGAACAGTACACAGATACGCAGTATTTT
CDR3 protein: CASSEQYTDTQYF

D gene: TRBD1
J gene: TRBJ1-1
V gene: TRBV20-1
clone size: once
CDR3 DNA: TGCAGTGCAAGACAGGGACATACTGAAGCTTTCTTT
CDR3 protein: CSARQGHTEAFF

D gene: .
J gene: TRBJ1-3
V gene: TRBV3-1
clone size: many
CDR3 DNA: TGTGCCAGCAGCCAAGTCGCGGCGTCCCCTGGAAACACCATATATTTT
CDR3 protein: CASSQVAASPGNTIYF

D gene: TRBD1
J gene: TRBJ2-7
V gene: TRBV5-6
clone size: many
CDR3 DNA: TGTGCCAGCACCCTATTGGACAGGGATTTTTACGAGCAGTACTTC
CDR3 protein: CASTLLDRDFYEQYF

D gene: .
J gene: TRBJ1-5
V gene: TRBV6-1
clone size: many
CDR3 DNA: TGTGCCAGCAGTGGGGGGGCCCCGAATCAGCCCCAGCATTTT
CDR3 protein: CASSGGAPNQPQHF

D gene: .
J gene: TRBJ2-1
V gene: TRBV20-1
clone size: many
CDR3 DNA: TGCAGTGCTAGGGAGAATATCGGCGGTGAGCAGTTCTTC
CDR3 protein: CSARENIGGEQFF

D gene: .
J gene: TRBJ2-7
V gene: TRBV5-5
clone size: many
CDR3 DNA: TGTGCCAGCAGCTTGGCCCTGGGTGGCTACGAGCAGTACTTC
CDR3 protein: CASSLALGGYEQYF

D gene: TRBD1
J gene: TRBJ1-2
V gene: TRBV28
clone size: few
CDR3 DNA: TGTGCCAGCAACACTAGGACAGGCAAAAGCTATGGCTACACCTTC
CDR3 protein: CASNTRTGKSYGYTF

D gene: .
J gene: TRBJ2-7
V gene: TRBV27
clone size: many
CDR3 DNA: TGTGCCAGCAGTCCACAGGGTGGGTTGCGGGAGCAGTACTTC
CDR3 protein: CASSPQGGLREQYF

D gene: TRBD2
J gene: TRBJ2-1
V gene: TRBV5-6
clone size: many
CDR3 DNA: TGTGCCAGCAGCACAATCCGACTAGCGGCCGACAATGAGCAGTTCTTC
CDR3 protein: CASSTIRLAADNEQFF

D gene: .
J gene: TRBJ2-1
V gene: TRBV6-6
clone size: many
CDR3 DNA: TGTGCCAGCAGTTATCTGTACAATGAGCAGTTCTTC
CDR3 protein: CASSYLYNEQFF

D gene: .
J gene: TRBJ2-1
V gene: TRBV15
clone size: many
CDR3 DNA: TGTGCCACCAGCCGACGCAGGCCCGACGATGAGCAGTTCTTC
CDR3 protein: CATSRRRPDDEQFF

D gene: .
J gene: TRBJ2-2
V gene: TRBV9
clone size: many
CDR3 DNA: TGTGCCAGCAGCGCTAAACTAGGAGATGGAGCCACCGGGGAGCTGTTTTTT
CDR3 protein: CASSAKLGDGATGELFF

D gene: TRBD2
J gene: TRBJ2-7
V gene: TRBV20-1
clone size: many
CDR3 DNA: TGCAGTGCTAGAGATGGAAGTAGCGGGGATACCTACGAGCAGTACTTC
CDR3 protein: CSARDGSSGDTYEQYF

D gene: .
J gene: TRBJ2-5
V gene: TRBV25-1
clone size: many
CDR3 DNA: TGTGCCAGCAGTGAATCAGGCAGGAGGGCCCAGTACTTC
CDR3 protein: CASSESGRRAQYF

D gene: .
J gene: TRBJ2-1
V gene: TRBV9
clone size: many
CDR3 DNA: TGTGCCAGCAGCGTAGCCCCGGAGACGGGCAATGAGCAGTTCTTC
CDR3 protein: CASSVAPETGNEQFF

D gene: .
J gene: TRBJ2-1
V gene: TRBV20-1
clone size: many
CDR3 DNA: TGCAGTGCTAGAGAGAACGACTACAACAATGAGCAGTTCTTC
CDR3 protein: CSARENDYNNEQFF

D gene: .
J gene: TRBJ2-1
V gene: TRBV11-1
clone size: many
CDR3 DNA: TGTGCCAGCACCCAATCCCTCCGGGGGGCTGGTGAGCAGTTCTTC
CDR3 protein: CASTQSLRGAGEQFF

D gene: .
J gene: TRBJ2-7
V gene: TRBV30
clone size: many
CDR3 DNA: TGTGCCTGGTTGGGGCCACTTGATCAGCAGTACTTC
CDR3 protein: CAWLGPLDQQYF

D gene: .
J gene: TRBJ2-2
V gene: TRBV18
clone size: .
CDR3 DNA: TGTGCCAGCTCACCAGCAGGGCTTAGGACCGAGGAGCTGTTTTTT
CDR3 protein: CASSPAGLRTEELFF

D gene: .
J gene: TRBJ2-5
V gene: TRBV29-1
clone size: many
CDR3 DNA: TGCAGCGTTGGGTTGGGTGGATTCGGCAAAGAGACCCAGTACTTC
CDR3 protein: CSVGLGGFGKETQYF

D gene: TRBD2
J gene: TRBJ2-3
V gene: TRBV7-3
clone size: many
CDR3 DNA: TGTGCCAGCAGCTTGGCTAGCGGGGCCTCCACAGATACGCAGTATTTT
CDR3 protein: CASSLASGASTDTQYF

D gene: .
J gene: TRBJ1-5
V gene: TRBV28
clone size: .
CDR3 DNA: TGTGCCAGCAGCACTTACAGAGAAAATAGCAATCAGCCCCAGCATTTT
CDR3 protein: CASSTYRENSNQPQHF

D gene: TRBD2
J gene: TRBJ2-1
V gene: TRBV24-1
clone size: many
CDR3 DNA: TGTGCCACCAGTGATTTCCTAGCGGGGGGGAATGAGCAGTTCTTC
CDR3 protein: CATSDFLAGGNEQFF

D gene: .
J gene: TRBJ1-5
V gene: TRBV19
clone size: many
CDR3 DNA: TGTGCCAGTAGTATCGGAACTGAAGGCAATCAGCCCCAGCATTTT
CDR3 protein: CASSIGTEGNQPQHF

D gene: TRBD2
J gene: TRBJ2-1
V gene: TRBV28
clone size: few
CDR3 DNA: TGTGCCAGCAGTTTACCTTCCTTATCGGTCCCGAGCGGGAGTTTCGATGAGCAGTTCTTC
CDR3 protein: CASSLPSLSVPSGSFDEQFF

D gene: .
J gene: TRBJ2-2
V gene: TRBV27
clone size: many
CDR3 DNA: TGTGCCAGCAGTTCCGCGAACACCGGGGAGCTGTTTTTT
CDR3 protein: CASSSANTGELFF

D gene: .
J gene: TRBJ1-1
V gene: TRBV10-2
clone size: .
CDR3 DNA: TGCGCCAGCAGTGGGGGGCGGAACACTGAAGCTTTCTTT
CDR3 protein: CASSGGRNTEAFF

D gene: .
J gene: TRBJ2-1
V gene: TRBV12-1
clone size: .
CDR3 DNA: TGTGCCAGCAGCCATGGGGTTGTGCGGAGCTCCTACAATGAGCAGTTCTTC
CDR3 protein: CASSHGVVRSSYNEQFF

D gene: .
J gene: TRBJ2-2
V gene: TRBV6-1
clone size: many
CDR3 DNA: TGTGCCAGCAGTGAAACCAGGGGAACTGGGGAGCTGTTTTTT
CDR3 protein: CASSETRGTGELFF

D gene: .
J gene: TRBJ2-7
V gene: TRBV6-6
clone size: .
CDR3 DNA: TGTGCCAGCAGTTACGAGGGACAAAGTTGGGAGCAGTACTTC
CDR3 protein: CASSYEGQSWEQYF

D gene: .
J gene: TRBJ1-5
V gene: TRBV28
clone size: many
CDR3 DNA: TGTGCCAGCAGAAAGAGGGACGGCCGGACGTACAATCAGCCCCAGCATTTT
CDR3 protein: CASRKRDGRTYNQPQHF

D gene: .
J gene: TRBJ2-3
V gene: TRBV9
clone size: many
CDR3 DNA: TGTGCCAGCAGCGCCTCGTTGGGTAGTGCAGATACGCAGTATTTT
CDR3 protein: CASSASLGSADTQYF

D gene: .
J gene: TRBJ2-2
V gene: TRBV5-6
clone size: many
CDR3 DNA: TGTGCCAGCAGCTTGGGAACGTGGGGCACCGGGGAGCTGTTTTTT
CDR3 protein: CASSLGTWGTGELFF

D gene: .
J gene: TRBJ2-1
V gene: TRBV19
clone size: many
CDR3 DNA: TGTGCCAGTAGTAAAGCTGATTATTTTTACAATGAGCAGTTCTTC
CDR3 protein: CASSKADYFYNEQFF

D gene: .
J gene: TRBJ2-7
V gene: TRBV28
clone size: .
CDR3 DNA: TGTGCCAGCAGACGGGGGACATCCGAGGTATATGACGAGCAGTGCTTC
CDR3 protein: CASRRGTSEVYDEQCF

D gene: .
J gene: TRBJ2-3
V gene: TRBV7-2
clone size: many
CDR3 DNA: TGTGCCAGCAGCTTAGGCGATGGTAGTCTGGGTACGCAGTATTTT
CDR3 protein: CASSLGDGSLGTQYF

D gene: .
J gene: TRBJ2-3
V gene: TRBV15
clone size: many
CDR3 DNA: TGTGCCACCAGCAGAGAGCAAACCGCTGATACGCAGTATTTT
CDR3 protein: CATSREQTADTQYF

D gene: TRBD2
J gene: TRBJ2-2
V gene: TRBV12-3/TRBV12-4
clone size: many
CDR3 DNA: TGTGCCAGCAGGACTACTAGCGGGGAGGGCGCGAGCACCGGGGAGCTGTTTTTT
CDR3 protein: CASRTTSGEGASTGELFF

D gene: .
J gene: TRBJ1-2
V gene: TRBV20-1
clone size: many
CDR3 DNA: TGCAGTGCTAGACAGCCCAACTATGGCTACACCTTC
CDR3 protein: CSARQPNYGYTF

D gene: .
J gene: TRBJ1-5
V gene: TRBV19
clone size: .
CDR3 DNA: TGTGCCAGTAGTACTCAACAGCCCTATAGCAATCAGCCCCTGCATTTT
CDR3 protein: CASSTQQPYSNQPLHF

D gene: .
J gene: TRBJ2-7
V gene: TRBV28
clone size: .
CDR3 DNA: TGTGCCAGCATCGAAACGGGGCGGGAAGACGAGCAGTACTTC
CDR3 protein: CASIETGREDEQYF